This TCR beta chain came from a study of metastatic and nonmetastatic thyroid tumors. At the level of the study: Comparison of repertoires was carried out across blood and tumor or nodule tissue from malignant and benign thyroid patients.

By sample fraction, this clone is medium-sized. Its specificity is unknown. CDR3 length equals 15 residues. Trimming cost V 8 bases and J 3 bases; bases outside gene matches: 4. Germline CDR1 and CDR2: MNHNS and SASEGT. Thyroid surgery had not been preceded by any treatment in any patient. Study processing details: To classify distant metastasis in papillary thyroid cancer, a model was built from CDR3 differences across clinicopathological groups. TCRdb reprocessed the PCR reads using MiXCR. TCRdb, not the authors, supplied the V and J calls. This repertoire shows about 30,000 clones, roughly 17% found once; its top ten account for roughly 4.2%. Whole-study results and caveats: Across blood and tumor, TCR beta diversity in malignant thyroid tumors was reportedly significantly higher than in benign nodules.

V gene TRBV6-1 combines with J gene TRBJ1-6; 10 bases are shared with TRBD1. The sequencing input was blood. This TCR was sampled from a female donor with papillary thyroid cancer or a benign thyroid nodule (not recorded which). Some clones in this sample may be carry-over from other donors' samples. CDR3 amino acids: CASEGQGFYNSPLHF. The DNA for the CDR3 is TGTGCCAGCGAGGGACAGGGGTTCTATAATTCACCCCTCCACTTT.